The clone carrying this TCR beta chain was picked up a small number of times. Germline V gives CDR1 MNHEY, CDR2 SMNVEV (reference sequence). Trimming stripped 2 bases from V and 4 bases from J, with 12 bases between. There are 15 residues in the CDR3. The record originates from a study of control samples from healthy donors and cancer patients. Method: immunoSEQ multiplex PCR; TCRdb's copy keeps in-frame clones and lacks some. The data show 20,000 or so clones, around 90% seen once. The sequence derives from a woman aged 60-75 years with head and neck cancer. Sequenced input: PBMCs. This chain links TRBV27 with TRBJ1-5; no definite D call. CDR3 sequence reads: CASSLGAGDNQPQHF. CDR3 bases: TGTGCCAGCAGTTTAGGTGCCGGCGATAATCAGCCCCAGCATTTT.